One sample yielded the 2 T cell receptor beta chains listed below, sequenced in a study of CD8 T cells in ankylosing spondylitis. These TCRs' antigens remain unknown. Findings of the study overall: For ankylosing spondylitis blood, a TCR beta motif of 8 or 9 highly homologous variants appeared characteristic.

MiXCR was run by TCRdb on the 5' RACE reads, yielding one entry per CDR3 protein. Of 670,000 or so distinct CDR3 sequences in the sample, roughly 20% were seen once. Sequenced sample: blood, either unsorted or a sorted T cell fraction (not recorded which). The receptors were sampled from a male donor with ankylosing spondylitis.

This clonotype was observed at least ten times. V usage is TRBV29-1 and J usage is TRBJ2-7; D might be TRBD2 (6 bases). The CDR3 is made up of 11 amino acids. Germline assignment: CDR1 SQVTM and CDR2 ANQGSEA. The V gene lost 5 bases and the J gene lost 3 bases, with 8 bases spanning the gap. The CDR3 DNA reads TGCAGCGTTCGGGACTTCTACGAGCAGTACTTC. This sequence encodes CSVRDFYEQYF.

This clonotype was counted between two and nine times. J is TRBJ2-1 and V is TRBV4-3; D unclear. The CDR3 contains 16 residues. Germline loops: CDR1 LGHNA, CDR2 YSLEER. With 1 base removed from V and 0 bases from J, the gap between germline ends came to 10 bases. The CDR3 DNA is TGCGCCAGCAGCCAAGGGCAGCCGAGCTCCTACAATGAGCAGTTCTTC. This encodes CASSQGQPSSYNEQFF.